The sequence of this T cell receptor (beta chain) was determined in a study of CD8 T cells in ankylosing spondylitis. The CDR3 consists of 14 residues. Germline V gene data show CDR1 as SGHKS and CDR2 as YYEKEE (reference sequence). V was clipped by 0 bases and J by 9 bases; unmatched bases: 5. Overall study findings and caveats: Prior work had noted some motif variants in reactive arthritis blood and synovial fluid. As for the disease-linked clones, they showed a CD8+ phenotype and occurred at relatively low frequencies in peripheral blood.

As for this clonotype: The antigen is unknown.

MiXCR was run by TCRdb on the 5' RACE reads, yielding one entry per CDR3 protein. The sample records some 92,000 distinct CDR3 sequences, roughly 27% being singletons. The chain combines TRBV5-5 with TRBJ2-1; 8 positions agree with TRBD2. The sequence was collected from a male donor with ankylosing spondylitis or in good health (not recorded which). The specimen sequenced was blood, either unsorted or a sorted T cell fraction (not recorded which). CDR3: CASSLVAGSVEQFF. DNA of the CDR3: TGTGCCAGCAGCTTGGTAGCGGGAAGTGTTGAGCAGTTCTTC.